This record looks at one T cell receptor beta chain sequence and its context. Its target is unknown. Sequenced by immunoSEQ multiplex PCR; TCRdb stores in-frame clones only, minus some. The sample lists 150,000 to 200,000 clones; 80% to 90% were seen once. The CDR3 consists of 14 residues. V was shortened by 6 bases and J by 5 bases, with 17 bases between the two germline ends. Per germline, CDR1 SGDLS and CDR2 YYNGEE. The data are from a study of cytomegalovirus exposure and HLA in healthy donors. Overall study results and limits: In the 90 to 150 validation repertoires, approximately 93% of cluster scores exceeded 0, per a later analysis.

The chain links TRBV9 to TRBJ1-1, with D hard to call. This receptor was taken from a woman aged 30 to 39 in good health and CMV-seronegative. The sample consisted of PBMCs. The CDR3 DNA sequence: TGTGCCAGCACTCGTGGGCAGGTCGGGACTGAAGCTTTCTTT. It specifies CASTRGQVGTEAFF.